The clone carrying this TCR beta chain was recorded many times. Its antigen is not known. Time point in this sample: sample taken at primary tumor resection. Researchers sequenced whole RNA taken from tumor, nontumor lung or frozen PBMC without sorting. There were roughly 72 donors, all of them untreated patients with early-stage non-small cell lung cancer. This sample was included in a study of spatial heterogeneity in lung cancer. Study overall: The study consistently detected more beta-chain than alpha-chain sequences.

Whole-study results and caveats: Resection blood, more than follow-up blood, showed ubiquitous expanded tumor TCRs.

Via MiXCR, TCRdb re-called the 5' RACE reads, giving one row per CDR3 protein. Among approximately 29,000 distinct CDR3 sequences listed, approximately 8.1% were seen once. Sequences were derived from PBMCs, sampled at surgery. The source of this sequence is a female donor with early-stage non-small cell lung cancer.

CDR3 sequence: CASSFSFGAHSNQPQHF. The CDR3 nucleotides read TGTGCCAGCAGCTTTAGCTTCGGGGCTCACTCGAATCAGCCCCAGCATTTT. The chain carries TRBV7-9 and TRBJ1-5, with D possibly matching TRBD1 (5 bases). The CDR3 loop spans 17 amino acids. Germline CDR1 is SEHNR and CDR2 is FQNEAQ (reference sequence). Trimming stripped 3 bases from V and 4 bases from J, with 19 bases between.